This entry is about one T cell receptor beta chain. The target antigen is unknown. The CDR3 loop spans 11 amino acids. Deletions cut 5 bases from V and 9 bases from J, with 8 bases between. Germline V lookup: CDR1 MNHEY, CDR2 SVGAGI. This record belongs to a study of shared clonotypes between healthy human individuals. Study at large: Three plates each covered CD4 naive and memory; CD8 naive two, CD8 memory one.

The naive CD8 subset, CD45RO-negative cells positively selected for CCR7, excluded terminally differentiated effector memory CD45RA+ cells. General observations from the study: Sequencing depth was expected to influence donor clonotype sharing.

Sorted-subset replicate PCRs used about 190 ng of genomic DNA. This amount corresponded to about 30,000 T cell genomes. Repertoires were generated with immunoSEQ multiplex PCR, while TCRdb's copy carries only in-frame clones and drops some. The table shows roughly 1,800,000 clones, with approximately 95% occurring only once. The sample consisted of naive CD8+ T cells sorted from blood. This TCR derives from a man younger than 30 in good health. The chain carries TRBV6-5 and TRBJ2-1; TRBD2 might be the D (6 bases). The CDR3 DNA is TGTGCCAGCAGTGGAGGGTTTGAGCAGTTCTTC. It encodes CASSGGFEQFF.